These T cell receptor beta chains were read from a single sample in a study of CD8 T cells in ankylosing spondylitis. TCRdb reprocessed the 5' RACE reads with MiXCR, giving one entry per CDR3 protein. The profile shows fewer than 650,000 distinct CDR3 sequences, approximately 11% of them singletons. Sequencing was done on a sample of blood, either unsorted or a sorted T cell fraction (not recorded which). The receptors derive from a male donor with ankylosing spondylitis. CDR3s include the opening cysteine and the closing phenylalanine or tryptophan. A D gene is named only where the DNA matches it firmly. A row's size may be missing; if present it is once, few, many or a size class.

v_call	cdr3_length	clone_size	d_call	j_call	cdr3_nt	cdr3_aa
TRBV4-1	15	many	TRBD1	TRBJ2-1	TGCGCCAGCAGCCTCAGACAGGGGGGGGACTTGGAGCAGTTCTTC	CASSLRQGGDLEQFF
TRBV20-1	15	-	-	TRBJ2-1	TGCAGTGCTAGAGAAACGAGGGACTTCTACAATGAGCAGTTCTTC	CSARETRDFYNEQFF
TRBV11-2	12	-	-	TRBJ2-1	TGTGCCAGCAGCTTATTTCCGTATGAGCAGTTCTTC	CASSLFPYEQFF
TRBV7-9	14	many	-	TRBJ2-1	TGTGCCAGCAGCTTATCTTTCGGGATTAATGAGCAGTTCTTC	CASSLSFGINEQFF
TRBV2	14	many	-	TRBJ2-3	TGTGCCAGCAGTGAAGGTTTATACACAGATACGCAGTATTTT	CASSEGLYTDTQYF
TRBV2	14	-	TRBD2	TRBJ2-5	TGTGCCAGCATCGGTGGACTAGCGGGAGAGACCCAGTACTTC	CASIGGLAGETQYF
TRBV24-1	16	-	-	TRBJ2-1	TGTGCCACCAGTGATTTGGTTACTTCTAGGTACAATGAGCAGTTCTTC	CATSDLVTSRYNEQFF
TRBV11-2	16	many	-	TRBJ2-1	TGTGCCAGCAGCTCCCTCGGGTCCGGGGACTACAATGAGCAGTTCTTC	CASSSLGSGDYNEQFF
TRBV9	17	-	TRBD2	TRBJ2-1	TGTGCCAGCAGCGTAGAGTCACTAGCGGGAGGGCGGGTAGAGCAGTTCTTC	CASSVESLAGGRVEQFF
TRBV11-3	15	few	-	TRBJ2-1	TGTGCCAGCAGCCTCGCAGATGGCTCCTACAATGAGCAGTTCTTC	CASSLADGSYNEQFF
TRBV6-1	17	-	-	TRBJ2-2	TGTGCCAGCAGTGAAGGATGGACAGTAAAAAACACCGGGGAGCTGTTTTTT	CASSEGWTVKNTGELFF
TRBV29-1	12	many	-	TRBJ2-7	TGCAGCGTGGGGGGGCAAGGCTACGAGCAGTACTTC	CSVGGQGYEQYF
TRBV5-4	14	many	-	TRBJ1-1	TGTGCCAGCAGCTTGGGACAGCGGAACACTGAAGCTTTCTTT	CASSLGQRNTEAFF
TRBV7-8	17	-	TRBD2	TRBJ2-2	TGTGCCAGCAGCACACGTCTGGGGGGGGCGAACACCGGGGAGCTGTTTTTT	CASSTRLGGANTGELFF
TRBV21-1	18	few	-	TRBJ2-7	TGTGCCAGCAGCGCGCGCCAGAAGACTAGCGGGGACTCCTACGAGCAGTACTTC	CASSARQKTSGDSYEQYF
TRBV11-2	14	-	-	TRBJ1-2	TGTGCCAGCAGCTTAGATCACCAGGCTTATGGCTACACCTTC	CASSLDHQAYGYTF
TRBV29-1	12	-	TRBD1	TRBJ1-2	TGCAGCGTTGAGACAGGGGACTGGGGCTACACCTTC	CSVETGDWGYTF
TRBV7-9	17	-	TRBD1	TRBJ1-5	TGTGCCAGCAGCTTAGACCCACAGGGGGCAGGCAATCAGCCCCAGCATTTT	CASSLDPQGAGNQPQHF
TRBV11-2	19	-	TRBD2	TRBJ2-3	TGTGCCAGCAGCTCCCCAAAGCGGGGGGGGACTAGCGGCGGAGATACGCAGTATTTT	CASSSPKRGGTSGGDTQYF
TRBV5-5	14	-	TRBD1	TRBJ1-6	TGTGCCAGCAGCCGGGGACAGAGTAATTCACCCCTCCACTTT	CASSRGQSNSPLHF
TRBV5-1	14	many	-	TRBJ2-7	TGCGCCAGCAGCCCCCGTGACCCAAACTACGAGCAGTACTTC	CASSPRDPNYEQYF
TRBV30	12	-	-	TRBJ1-2	TGTGCCTGGAGTACGGACTTCTATGGCTACACCTTC	CAWSTDFYGYTF
TRBV29-1	14	many	-	TRBJ2-1	TGCAGCGTGCCGGGGCCTACCTCCTACAATGAGCAGTTCTTC	CSVPGPTSYNEQFF
TRBV4-2	16	-	-	TRBJ2-2	TGTGCCAGCAGCCAAGATGGCAGCTCCCAGGGCGGGGAGCTGTTTTTT	CASSQDGSSQGGELFF
TRBV7-2	13	few	-	TRBJ2-7	TGTGCCAGCAGCTCCAGGGAAGGGTACGAGCAGTACTTC	CASSSREGYEQYF
TRBV2	16	-	TRBD2	TRBJ2-1	TGTGCCAGCAGTGTGTTGTCCGGGAGGCTCGGGGATGAGCAGTTCTTC	CASSVLSGRLGDEQFF
TRBV6-5	14	-	-	TRBJ2-3	TGTGCCAGCAGTTACCGGACAACACCAGATACGCAGTATTTT	CASSYRTTPDTQYF
TRBV10-3	14	many	TRBD1	TRBJ2-1	TGTGCCATCAGTCGGGACAGTATGTACAATGAGCAGTTCTTC	CAISRDSMYNEQFF
TRBV13	14	-	-	TRBJ2-3	TGTGCCAGCAGCTTAATCGCGGGGCCAGATACGCAGTATTTT	CASSLIAGPDTQYF
TRBV6-6	12	-	-	TRBJ1-2	TGTGCCAGCAGTCCGGGGGAAGTTGGCTACACCTTC	CASSPGEVGYTF
TRBV7-2	14	-	-	TRBJ2-5	TGTGCCAGCAGCCGTGACCCCGTCCGGGAGACCCAGTACTTC	CASSRDPVRETQYF
TRBV5-6	14	few	TRBD2	TRBJ2-5	TGTGCCAGCAGCTCGTCTAGCGGGAGACAGACCCAGTACTTC	CASSSSSGRQTQYF
TRBV7-9	14	few	-	TRBJ2-1	TGTGCCAGCAGCTTTCCCTCGGACATCAATGAGCAGTTCTTC	CASSFPSDINEQFF
TRBV29-1	14	once	TRBD1	TRBJ2-3	TGCAGCGTTGAAGAGACAGGGGGGTCTGATACGCAGTATTTT	CSVEETGGSDTQYF
TRBV11-2	18	-	-	TRBJ2-2	TGTGCCAGCAGCTTATTATACGCGGATTCTAAGAACACCGGGGAGCTGTTTTTT	CASSLLYADSKNTGELFF